Below are 5 T cell receptor beta chains sequenced from a single sample in a study of blood T cell repertoires in COVID-19. The method was immunoSEQ multiplex PCR; TCRdb's version includes in-frame clones alone and lacks a portion of them. The data show 250,000 or so clones, around 83% seen once. Sequenced sample: peripheral blood. These receptors originate from a man aged 30-40 years who had recovered from COVID-19.

V gene TRBV9 combines with J gene TRBJ2-7; TRBD2 is a possible D gene (5 bases). CDR3 size: 14 residues. Per the germline V gene, CDR1 is SGDLS and CDR2 is YYNGEE. Trimming removed 4 bases from V and 1 base from J, with 12 bases in between. Here the CDR3 DNA reads TGTGCCAGCAGCCCGAGGGCGGATTCCTACGAGCAGTACTTC. Residues: CASSPRADSYEQYF. The variable domain in full, completed from reference TRBV9 and TRBJ2-7, reads DSGVTQTPKHLITATGQRVTLRCSPRSGDLSVYWYQQSLDQGLQFLIQYYNGEERAKGNILERFSAQQFPDLHSELNLSSLELGDSALYFCASSPRADSYEQYFGPGTRLTVT.

This chain uses TRBV19 with TRBJ1-2; D perhaps matches TRBD1 (6 bases). Trimming removed 5 bases from V and 4 bases from J, with 14 bases in between. CDR3 length: 14 amino acids. Per germline, CDR1 LNHDA and CDR2 SQIVND (reference sequence). The DNA for the CDR3 is TGTGCCAGTAGTCCGACCCGACAGGTCTATGGCTACACCTTC. Translated: CASSPTRQVYGYTF.

This chain connects TRBV28 to TRBJ2-6; 7 bases fit TRBD2. The CDR3 covers 14 residues. Trimming cost V 11 bases and J 1 base; bases outside gene matches: 5. Germline V gene data show CDR1 as MDHEN and CDR2 as SYDVKM. The chain's CDR3 is CASRGVSGANVLTF. In nucleotides, the CDR3 is TGTGCCTCACGGGGGGTGTCTGGGGCCAACGTCCTGACTTTC.

J is TRBJ1-2 and V is TRBV6-5; possibly TRBD1 for D (6 bases). CDR1 MNHEY and CDR2 SVGAGI come from the germline V gene. V lost 5 bases and J 13 bases, leaving 26 bases between the germline ends. The CDR3 loop spans 15 amino acids. This CDR3 is CASSILPDRILEGTF. The CDR3 region has the DNA TGTGCCAGCAGTATATTACCCGACAGGATCCTCGAGGGCACCTTC.

The J gene is TRBJ2-3, the V gene TRBV6-4, with D possibly matching TRBD2 (6 bases). V lost 2 bases, J lost 0 bases, and 12 bases lay in between. CDR3 size: 16 residues. Germline values: CDR1 MRHNA, CDR2 SNTAGT. This CDR3 reads CASSDVVGGSTDTQYF. The DNA of the CDR3 is TGTGCCAGCAGTGACGTAGTGGGGGGTAGCACAGATACGCAGTATTTT.